The T cell receptor (beta chain) described here comes from a study of radiotherapy plus CTLA-4 blockade in lung cancer. V was cut by 6 bases and J by 7 bases, with 15 bases left in between. This CDR3 comprises 13 residues. Per the germline V gene, CDR1 is MNHNY and CDR2 is SVGAGI (reference sequence). Method: immunoSEQ multiplex PCR; TCRdb's copy keeps in-frame clones and lacks some. The profile shows some 110,000 clones, roughly four fifths of them singletons. The sequence came from a human donor with non-small cell lung cancer that progressed on radiotherapy plus ipilimumab. Some clones in this sample may be carry-over from other donors' samples. The genes are TRBV6-6 and TRBJ1-2, with D perhaps matching TRBD1 (6 bases). Here the sequenced sample was peripheral blood, taken from a patient treated with radiotherapy plus ipilimumab. CDR3 nucleotide sequence: TGTGCCAGCAGACCCGGACAGTATGTTGGCTACACCTTC. Protein product: CASRPGQYVGYTF.